This entry describes one T cell receptor beta chain. The antigen it recognizes is unknown. One base away there is no much larger clone; base qualities are not given. The germline V gene gives CDR1 as SNHLY and CDR2 as FYNNEI. From the cysteine through the phenylalanine, the CDR3 covers 16 amino acids. Of all the DNA, just the CDR3 is kept, 48 bases in frame from base 1. V trim: 8 bases; J trim: 0 bases; unmatched bases: 10. The data were obtained in a study of OX40 agonist ivuxolimab in advanced cancers. Notes on the research overall: The costimulatory receptor OX40 (CD134) was targeted by ivuxolimab, a fully human IgG2 agonistic monoclonal antibody. Intravenous ivuxolimab was administered to patients every 2 weeks at six dose levels: 0.01, 0.1, 0.3, 1.5, 3 and 10 mg/kg. Of the approximately 50 dose-escalation patients, hepatocellular carcinoma was present in about 20, melanoma in approximately 15, renal cell carcinoma in 9 and head and neck cancer in 9. The dose-escalation cohort was about 86% male with a mean age of approximately 60 years, ranging from about 23 to 85. Prior anti-PD-1, anti-PD-L1 or anti-CTLA-4 therapy was permitted, and 30% to 45% of dose-escalation patients had received checkpoint inhibitors. Partial responses occurred in three dose-escalation patients: two with cutaneous melanoma and one with hepatocellular carcinoma. Peripheral TCRbeta sequencing aimed to test whether ivuxolimab altered TCR sequence diversity and caused clonal T-cell expansion. The paper reports the monotherapy dose-escalation portion (N of about 50 patients) of the phase I ivuxolimab trial.

The trial excluded patients who had a history of autoimmune disease or were on systemic immunosuppression. Peripheral blood for TCR sequencing was collected from all dose cohorts at baseline, on cycle 4 day 1, and on cycle 7 day 1. Samples were obtained from an open-label, multicenter, first-in-human phase I dose-escalation trial of ivuxolimab. Adults with locally advanced or metastatic melanoma, renal cell, hepatocellular, or head and neck squamous cell carcinoma were enrolled in the trial. Before TCR sequencing, CD4+ T cells and CD8+ T cells were sorted from peripheral blood as separate populations. Genomic DNA was isolated from the sorted cells so that the TCRbeta CDR3 region could be sequenced. The immunoSEQ Assay was used for sequencing of TCRbeta CDR3 regions. TCRdb retrieved this table from immuneACCESS and kept in-frame rearrangements only. Not all clones are present; in checked studies, unresolved V genes account for under half, and no reason is known for the remainder. For this sample the table gives some 69,000 clones, of which 65% to 80% were detected only once. The ten largest clonotypes hold approximately 2.1% of the sample.

What the work shows at the level of the full study, not this receptor alone: At doses from 0.1 to 3.0 mg/kg, clonal expansion was seen in both CD4+ and CD8+ blood T cells between baseline and week 6. After ivuxolimab, more expanded clones were found on average in CD8+ T cells than in CD4+ T cells. Partial responders in the 0.1-3.0 mg/kg groups had among the lowest normalized peripheral clonal expansion, especially among CD8+ T cells. Low levels of normalized T-cell clonal expansion were also shown by some nonresponding patients. The antigen specificity of the peripheral T cells that underwent clonal expansion was not determined.

The specimen was CD4+ or CD8+ T cells sorted from blood, collected in a trial of the OX40 agonist ivuxolimab. In this chain, TRBV2 is recombined with TRBJ1-3, and 7 bases in between align with TRBD1. The TCR was taken from an adult with an advanced solid tumor such as melanoma, head and neck, liver or kidney cancer. The DNA is TGTGCCAGCGGGCCTTTACAGGGGACCTCTGGAAACACCATATATTTT. Its translation reads: CASGPLQGTSGNTIYF.